This TCR beta chain was retrieved from a study of shared clonotypes between healthy human individuals. Study-wide points: Naive CD4 clonotypes were shared across several donors at 5% to 6%.

The germline gives CDR1 SGHNT, CDR2 YENEEA. This CDR3 contains 12 residues. V dropped 5 bases and J dropped 5 bases, with 7 bases sitting between them. Profiling relied on immunoSEQ multiplex PCR, and the TCRdb table lists in-frame clones only, not all of them. The table lists some 1,100,000 clones, about four fifths of them singletons. In regard to this clone: Its antigen is currently unknown.

The sequencing input was memory CD4+ T cells from PBMCs. Subset given: CD45RA-negative fraction. The rearrangement joins TRBV11-3 to TRBJ2-1; a possible D gene is TRBD1 (6 bases). This receptor was identified in a man younger than 35 in good health. Some clones in this sample may be carry-over from other donors' samples. The CDR3 loop is CASSRQDNEQFF. As DNA, the CDR3 is TGTGCCAGCAGCCGACAGGACAATGAGCAGTTCTTC. Together with reference TRBV11-3 and TRBJ2-1, the CDR3 gives the full variable domain: EAGVVQSPRYKIIEKKQPVAFWCNPISGHNTLYWYLQNLGQGPELLIRYENEEAVDDSQLPKDRFSAERLKGVDSTLKIQPAELGDSAVYLCASSRQDNEQFFGPGTRLTVL.